The sequence of this T cell receptor (beta chain) was determined in a study of technical replicates of blood from several donors. This CDR3 region has 15 residues. The germline CDR1 and CDR2 sequences are KGHSH and LQKENI. Trimming stripped 2 bases from V and 1 base from J, with 9 bases between. The repertoire was sequenced with immunoSEQ multiplex PCR; TCRdb's copy has only in-frame clones and lacks some. The repertoire includes around 16,000 clones, roughly 86% of them detected once, and around 10% sits in the top ten. Sample: PBMCs. The clonotype comes from a human donor in good health. The V call is TRBV18, the J call TRBJ2-1; possible D gene TRBD2, 5 bases. The DNA for the CDR3 is TGTGCCAGCTCACCAAATAGCGTGTCCTACAATGAGCAGTTCTTC. Protein: CASSPNSVSYNEQFF.